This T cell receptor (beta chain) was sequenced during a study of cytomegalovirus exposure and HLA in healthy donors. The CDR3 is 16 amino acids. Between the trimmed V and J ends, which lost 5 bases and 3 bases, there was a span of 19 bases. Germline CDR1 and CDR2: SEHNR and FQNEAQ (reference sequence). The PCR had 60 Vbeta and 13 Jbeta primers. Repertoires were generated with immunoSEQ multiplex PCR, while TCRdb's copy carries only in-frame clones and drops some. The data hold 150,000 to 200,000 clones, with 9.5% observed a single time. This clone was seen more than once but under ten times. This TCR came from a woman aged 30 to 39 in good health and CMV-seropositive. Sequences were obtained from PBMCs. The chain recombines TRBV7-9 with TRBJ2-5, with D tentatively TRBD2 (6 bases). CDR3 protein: CASSPWVISGEETQYF. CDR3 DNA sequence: TGTGCCAGCAGCCCTTGGGTGATTAGCGGTGAAGAGACCCAGTACTTC.